Described below is a single T cell receptor (beta chain) sequence and its context. The antigen remains undetermined. The data are from a study of shared clonotypes between healthy human individuals. Study-wide results and caveats: Non-shared clonotypes had lower generation probabilities than those shared by all four donors. Exclusively blood specimens were collected; tissue repertoires likely differ.

CD4+ cells yielded CD45RA+ naive and CD45RA-negative memory subsets. This CDR3 has 14 amino acids. V was pared by 4 bases and J by 4 bases, with 13 bases between. Germline V gene sequence: CDR1 MDHEN, CDR2 SYDVKM. Repertoires were generated with immunoSEQ multiplex PCR, while TCRdb's copy carries only in-frame clones and drops some. The sample carries 800,000 to 1,200,000 clones, 75% to 80% recorded once. Sequencing used memory CD4+ T cells from PBMCs. As for subset: CD45RA-negative fraction. The V and J genes are TRBV28 and TRBJ1-1; no clear D. This receptor was obtained from a man aged 18-30 years in good health. Some clones in this sample may be carry-over from other donors' samples. CDR3 nucleotide sequence: TGTGCCAGCAGTTCCTACAGCGGTGTCACTGAAGCTTTCTTT. As protein: CASSSYSGVTEAFF.